A single sample is the source of the 14 T cell receptor beta chains below, sequenced in a study of cytomegalovirus exposure and HLA in healthy donors (dated by TCRdb to the late 2010s). The protocol used for the library was the immunoSEQ multiplex PCR assay. A mixture of 60 forward primers for TCR Vbeta segments and 13 reverse primers for TCR Jbeta segments was used in the multiplex PCR. TCRdb re-hosts the immuneACCESS table, in-frame sequences only. Its copies lack some clones; in the studies checked, an unresolved V gene accounts for under half of them, and the cause for the rest is not known. The sample records 120,000 to 150,000 clones, roughly 85% of which are singletons. The ten top clones hold less than 2% of the sample. The specimen sequenced was PBMCs. The receptors come from a woman in her twenties or thirties in good health and CMV-seronegative.

The chain links TRBV4-2 to TRBJ1-6; weak D call: TRBD1 (5 bases). Trimming removed 2 bases at V and 9 bases at J, with 14 bases between. This CDR3 is 15 amino acids long. Germline V CDR1 and CDR2: LGHNA, YNFKEQ. CDR3 protein: CASSQTKGSGSPLHF. DNA for the CDR3: TGTGCCAGCAGCCAAACGAAGGGGTCGGGTTCACCCCTCCACTTT.

Remarks on this clone: It may be a read error: a sequence one base away is much more abundant. The rearrangement joins TRBV5-4 to TRBJ2-5, with 7 bases fitting TRBD2. Trimming cost V 4 bases and J 1 base; bases outside gene matches: 1. CDR3 length: 13 residues. Looked up from germline, CDR1 is SGHNT and CDR2 is YYREEE (reference sequence). The CDR3 DNA reads as TGTGCCAGCAGCGGGGGGGGCCAAGAGACCCAGTACTTC. As protein: CASSGGGQETQYF. The whole variable domain, filled in from reference TRBV5-4 and TRBJ2-5, reads ETGVTQSPTHLIKTRGQQVTLRCSSQSGHNTVSWYQQALGQGPQFIFQYYREEENGRGNFPPRFSGLQFPNYSSELNVNALELDDSALYLCASSGGGQETQYFGPGTRLLVL.

This chain uses TRBV4-1 with TRBJ2-2; possible D gene TRBD2, 6 bases. The CDR3 is made up of 16 amino acids. Deletions cut 1 base from V and 7 bases from J, with 16 bases between. Germline V gene lookup returns CDR1 MGHRA and CDR2 YSYEKL. The CDR3 loop is CASSQGRGLGGGELFF. CDR3 in DNA: TGCGCCAGCAGCCAAGGGCGGGGACTCGGGGGCGGGGAGCTGTTTTTT.

DNA for the CDR3: TGTGCCTGGAGTCTGGGACAGGGCGACACTAATGAAAAACTGTTTTTT. Amino acid sequence: CAWSLGQGDTNEKLFF. The chain links TRBV30 to TRBJ1-4; 9 bases agree with TRBD1. This CDR3 is 16 amino acids long. The V gene end was trimmed by 2 bases and the J gene end by 2 bases; junction bases not matched to a gene: 6. Germline values: CDR1 GTSNPN, CDR2 SVGIG (reference sequence).

V gene TRBV27 combines with J gene TRBJ2-3, with 7 nucleotides matching TRBD1. CDR1 and CDR2 (germline): MNHEY, SMNVEV (reference sequence). This CDR3 region has 14 residues. After removal of 2 bases from V and 4 bases from J, the junction contained 3 bases not matched to a gene. The CDR3 protein is CASSLQGVSDTQYF. The CDR3 nucleotides are TGTGCCAGCAGTTTACAGGGGGTTTCAGATACGCAGTATTTT.

This chain uses TRBV12-5 with TRBJ1-1; 8 bases agree with TRBD1. From germline, CDR1 is LGHNT and CDR2 FRNRAP. The CDR3 contains 17 residues. With 0 bases clipped from V and 0 bases from J, the junction kept 6 bases outside the gene matches. The CDR3 sequence is CASGLVRTGSMNTEAFF. Written as DNA, the CDR3 is TGTGCTAGTGGTTTGGTGCGGACAGGGAGCATGAACACTGAAGCTTTCTTT.

This chain links TRBV25-1 with TRBJ1-6; possibly TRBD1 for D (5 bases). This CDR3 has 12 residues. Trimming took 4 bases from V and 14 from J, leaving 12 bases between them. CDR1 is MGHDK and CDR2 is SYGVNS in the germline V gene. The CDR3 region has the DNA TGTGCCAGCAGTGTCCGGGGGGGGTCCCTCCACTTT. Its protein is CASSVRGGSLHF.

V is TRBV15 and J is TRBJ1-6, with 8 bases fitting TRBD1. The CDR3 is 14 residues long. Trimming cost V 2 bases and J 8 bases; bases outside gene matches: 2. Germline V gene sequence: CDR1 LNHNV, CDR2 YYDKDF (reference sequence). The CDR3 DNA follows: TGTGCCACCAGCAGATCGACAGGGGATTCACCCCTCCACTTT. Protein product: CATSRSTGDSPLHF.

The chain recombines TRBV7-6 with TRBJ1-1, with 8 bases fitting TRBD1. The germline V gene has CDR1 SGHVS and CDR2 FNYEAQ. Trimming took 5 bases from V and 3 from J; bases not matched to a gene: 5. The CDR3 totals 14 residues. CDR3 residues: CASSPGGTYTEAFF. The CDR3 nucleotides read TGTGCCAGCAGCCCAGGGGGCACGTACACTGAAGCTTTCTTT.

The chain combines TRBV5-1 with TRBJ1-6, with D possibly matching TRBD1 (5 bases). The V end was cut by 0 bases, the J end by 7 bases, with 11 bases between. The CDR3 runs 15 residues. In germline, CDR1 is SGHRS, CDR2 YFSETQ. The CDR3 DNA reads TGCGCCAGCAGCTTGGATAGGACATCAAATTCACCCCTCCACTTT. Amino acid sequence: CASSLDRTSNSPLHF.

The rearrangement joins TRBV11-1 to TRBJ1-1; D is possibly TRBD1 (6 bases). V gave up 2 bases and J gave up 4 bases, with 17 bases separating them. Germline V gives CDR1 SGHAT, CDR2 FQDESV (reference sequence). This CDR3 is 16 amino acids long. This CDR3 is CASSLNSQGKITEAFF. The CDR3 DNA is TGTGCCAGCAGCTTAAACAGTCAGGGGAAGATCACTGAAGCTTTCTTT.

The chain uses TRBV5-4 and TRBJ1-2, with 8 nucleotides matching TRBD1. Germline V gene data show CDR1 as SGHNT and CDR2 as YYREEE (reference sequence). The CDR3 contains 14 residues. V was pared by 6 bases and J by 4 bases, with 8 bases of the junction left unmatched. This chain's CDR3 is CASNPEDRVYGYTF. The CDR3 coding sequence is TGTGCCAGCAACCCCGAGGACAGGGTCTATGGCTACACCTTC.

The chain carries TRBV5-1 and TRBJ1-4; D remains unclear. The CDR3 spans 16 residues. Trimming stripped 3 bases from V and 8 bases from J, with 20 bases between. Germline V gene data show CDR1 as SGHRS and CDR2 as YFSETQ. CDR3 DNA: TGCGCCAGCAGCTCGGTGAGTCGGGGAAGTGGAGAAAAACTGTTTTTT. This encodes CASSSVSRGSGEKLFF.

This chain links TRBV29-1 with TRBJ1-4; no clear D. V shed 2 bases and J shed 0 bases, with 7 bases lying between them. Germline CDR1 SQVTM, CDR2 ANQGSEA. The CDR3 has 14 residues. The DNA for the CDR3 is TGCAGCGTTGAATCCCCTGCAACTAATGAAAAACTGTTTTTT. Its protein product is CSVESPATNEKLFF. Together with reference TRBV29-1 and TRBJ1-4, the CDR3 gives the full variable domain: SAVISQKPSRDICQRGTSLTIQCQVDSQVTMMFWYRQQPGQSLTLIATANQGSEATYESGFVIDKFPISRPNLTFSTLTVSNMSPEDSSIYLCSVESPATNEKLFFGSGTQLSVL.